The 22 T cell receptor beta chains reported below all come from one sample, sequenced in a study of blood T cell repertoires in COVID-19. Sequenced by immunoSEQ multiplex PCR; TCRdb stores in-frame clones only, minus some. The profile covers roughly 200,000 clones, with roughly 76% appearing a single time and roughly 9.6% taken by the ten largest. Source material: peripheral blood. The receptors originated from a woman in her forties with COVID-19, enrolled during active disease.

The rearrangement joins TRBV2 to TRBJ1-2, with D perhaps matching TRBD1 (5 bases). This CDR3 is 15 amino acids long. Between the trimmed V and J ends, which lost 3 bases and 5 bases, there was a span of 16 bases. Germline lookup yields CDR1 SNHLY and CDR2 FYNNEI. In DNA, the CDR3 is TGTGCCAGCAGTGATGTGTCAGGGAAGGTTTATGGCTACACCTTC. As protein: CASSDVSGKVYGYTF. Full variable domain (outside the CDR3, taken from reference TRBV2 and TRBJ1-2): EPEVTQTPSHQVTQMGQEVILRCVPISNHLYFYWYRQILGQKVEFLVSFYNNEISEKSEIFDDQFSVERPDGSNFTLKIRSTKLEDSAMYFCASSDVSGKVYGYTFGSGTRLTVV.

This clone was picked up one time. The chain is built from TRBV19 and TRBJ2-1; 8 bases line up with TRBD1. This CDR3 is built from 14 residues. Looked up from germline, CDR1 is LNHDA and CDR2 is SQIVND (reference sequence). The trim removed 5 bases at V and 8 bases at J, leaving 8 bases unmatched. The CDR3 reads CASSGRQGKDEQFF. CDR3 bases: TGTGCCAGTAGTGGCAGACAGGGGAAGGATGAGCAGTTCTTC.

This clone occurred once. This sequence joins TRBV11-2 and TRBJ1-1; 11 nucleotides agree with TRBD1. V shed 5 bases and J 3 bases; nucleotides not matched to a gene: 5. Germline assignment: CDR1 SGHAT and CDR2 FQNNGV. CDR3 length equals 15 residues. The CDR3 region has the DNA TGTGCCAGCAGCATAGGGACAGGGGGATACACTGAAGCTTTCTTT. Translation: CASSIGTGGYTEAFF. The variable domain in full, completed from reference TRBV11-2 and TRBJ1-1, reads EAGVAQSPRYKIIEKRQSVAFWCNPISGHATLYWYQQILGQGPKLLIQFQNNGVVDDSQLPKDRFSAERLKGVDSTLKIQPAKLEDSAVYLCASSIGTGGYTEAFFGQGTRLTVV.

This chain joins TRBV6-5 and TRBJ1-1, with D tentatively TRBD1 (6 bases). The V gene's germline CDR1 is MNHEY and CDR2 SVGAGI. The CDR3 consists of 15 residues. Deletions cut 6 bases from V and 1 base from J, with 15 bases between. The CDR3 loop is CASSPDRTGNTEAFF. CDR3 bases: TGTGCCAGCAGCCCGGACAGAACTGGGAACACTGAAGCTTTCTTT.

This chain joins TRBV18 and TRBJ1-4; 8 positions match TRBD1. The V and J ends lost 4 bases and 6 bases, in that order; junction bases with no gene match: 7. The CDR3 is made up of 15 amino acids. Germline V gene data show CDR1 as KGHSH and CDR2 as LQKENI. The CDR3 here is CASSRTGNGDEKLFF. Written as DNA, the CDR3 is TGTGCCAGCTCACGGACAGGGAACGGGGATGAAAAACTGTTTTTT.

The J gene is TRBJ1-5, the V gene TRBV30; D is undetermined. V was trimmed by 1 base and J by 2 bases, leaving 6 bases between them. This CDR3 is 13 amino acids long. CDR1 is GTSNPN and CDR2 is SVGIG in the germline V gene (reference sequence). The CDR3 region is CAWSDRGNQPQHF. As DNA, the CDR3 is TGTGCCTGGAGTGACAGAGGCAATCAGCCCCAGCATTTT.

A word on this clone: A read error may account for a junction end that differs from germline. The chain couples TRBV7-7 to TRBJ2-2; D is unresolved. CDR1 and CDR2 (germline): SSHAT, FNYEAQ (reference sequence). The CDR3 runs 13 residues. In DNA, the CDR3 is TGTGCTAGCAGCTCCTTAGAGTCCGGGGAGCTGTTTTTT. Translating it yields CASSSLESGELFF.

The gene calls are TRBV9 and TRBJ2-5; the match to TRBD2 covers 9 bases. This CDR3 spans 14 amino acids. The germline V gene encodes CDR1 SGDLS and CDR2 YYNGEE. V lost 3 bases and J lost 5; bases outside the gene matches: 5. The CDR3 nucleotides read TGTGCCAGCAGCGCGACTAGCGGATGGGAGACCCAGTACTTC. Protein: CASSATSGWETQYF.

The chain is built from TRBV5-4 and TRBJ2-1; D may be TRBD1 (5 bases). CDR1 and CDR2 (germline): SGHNT, YYREEE (reference sequence). V was cut by 1 base and J by 9 bases, with 11 bases left in between. The CDR3 consists of 13 residues. CDR3 in DNA: TGTGCCAGCAGCTTGAGGCTAGGGGTTGAGCAGTTCTTC. The encoded protein is CASSLRLGVEQFF.

The chain recombines TRBV18 with TRBJ2-7; D is uncertain. CDR1 is KGHSH, CDR2 LQKENI, per germline. With 0 bases removed from V and 4 bases from J, the gap between germline ends came to 7 bases. The CDR3 consists of 13 residues. CDR3 sequence: CASSPPSGYEQYV. The CDR3 DNA is TGTGCCAGCTCACCACCTTCGGGTTACGAGCAGTACGTC.

The chain recombines TRBV5-4 with TRBJ2-1; 10 nucleotides agree with TRBD1. The J segment lost 1 base and the V segment lost 2 bases, leaving 3 bases of the junction unmatched. This CDR3 is built from 16 residues. Per the germline V gene, CDR1 is SGHNT and CDR2 is YYREEE (reference sequence). For the CDR3, the DNA is TGTGCCAGCAGCTTACCGGGACAGGGGTCCTACAATGAGCAGTTCTTC. Its translation: CASSLPGQGSYNEQFF.

V gene TRBV27 combines with J gene TRBJ2-1, with D perhaps TRBD2 (6 bases). The V gene lost 8 bases and the J gene lost 2 bases, with 10 bases spanning the gap. The CDR3 spans 13 residues. The germline CDR1 and CDR2 sequences are MNHEY and SMNVEV (reference sequence). The CDR3 spells CASAPGAYNEQFF. CDR3 sequence (DNA): TGTGCCAGCGCGCCGGGGGCCTACAATGAGCAGTTCTTC.

The CDR3 is CASSVAGGPFNEQFF. The CDR3 DNA reads as TGTGCCAGCAGCGTAGCGGGGGGGCCTTTCAATGAGCAGTTCTTC. V gene TRBV9 combines with J gene TRBJ2-1; TRBD2 matches 8 bases. Germline trimming cut 0 bases from V and 6 bases from J; bases unmatched to any gene: 5. The CDR3 contains 15 residues. Germline CDR1 and CDR2: SGDLS and YYNGEE.

This clone was observed a handful of times. The V and J genes are TRBV28 and TRBJ2-4, with D hard to call. Germline V gene data show CDR1 as MDHEN and CDR2 as SYDVKM. V dropped 8 bases and J dropped 8 bases, with 16 bases sitting between them. This CDR3 is 13 amino acids long. The CDR3 DNA follows: TGTGCCAGCGGTTCCATAAAGCCGCACATTCAGTACTTC. Translating gives CASGSIKPHIQYF. Using reference TRBV28 and TRBJ2-4 for the parts outside the CDR3, the full variable domain is DVKVTQSSRYLVKRTGEKVFLECVQDMDHENMFWYRQDPGLGLRLIYFSYDVKMKEKGDIPEGYSVSREKKERFSLILESASTNQTSMYLCASGSIKPHIQYFGAGTRLSVL.

This rearrangement joins TRBV7-8 to TRBJ2-6; no clear D. The V end lost 7 bases, the J end lost 1 base, and 8 bases lay between the germline ends. This CDR3 region has 14 residues. From germline, CDR1 is SGHVS and CDR2 FQNEAQ. The CDR3 nucleotides are TGTGCCAGCACCCCTCTTTCTGGGGCCAACGTCCTGACTTTC. It specifies CASTPLSGANVLTF.

This clone was picked up a small number of times. This chain links TRBV10-3 with TRBJ1-6, with D perhaps matching TRBD1 (5 bases). This CDR3 spans 16 amino acids. V was cut by 11 bases and J by 5 bases, with 22 bases left in between. CDR1 ENHRY and CDR2 SYGVKD come from the germline V gene. CDR3 DNA: TGTGCCGCGTCCCACGGGGGTCTGAGGGATAATTCACCCCTCCACTTT. Protein: CAASHGGLRDNSPLHF.

V and J are TRBV7-2 and TRBJ2-2; D not resolved. V was trimmed by 11 bases and J by 6 bases, leaving 16 bases between them. CDR1 SGHTA and CDR2 FQGNSA come from the germline V gene. The CDR3 covers 13 residues. CDR3 sequence: CALSPVRAGELFF. In DNA, the CDR3 is TGTGCCCTTTCTCCGGTCCGGGCCGGGGAGCTGTTTTTT.

This clone was found a few times. This chain links TRBV7-2 with TRBJ1-2; 7 nucleotides align to TRBD1. Germline CDR1 reads SGHTA; CDR2 reads FQGNSA. The junction had 10 bases not matched to a gene; V was cut back by 4 bases and J by 8 bases. CDR3 length equals 14 residues. In DNA form, the CDR3 reads TGTGCCAGCAGCTCCCGGACAGGTCTGATGGGCTACACCTTC. It encodes CASSSRTGLMGYTF.

The CDR3 DNA is TGTGCCAGCAGCTTAGCCCCAGGGAAGAACACTGAAGCTTTCTTT. It specifies CASSLAPGKNTEAFF. The chain couples TRBV11-2 to TRBJ1-1; D is possibly TRBD1 (5 bases). This CDR3 contains 15 residues. V gave up 1 base and J gave up 1 base, with 10 bases separating them. The germline CDR1 and CDR2 sequences are SGHAT and FQNNGV.

The chain employs TRBV28 and TRBJ2-7; perhaps TRBD1 as D (6 bases). The CDR3 runs to 14 residues. Germline V gene data show CDR1 as MDHEN and CDR2 as SYDVKM. V lost 10 bases to trimming and J lost 2 bases, with 18 bases between them. The chain's CDR3 is CATEPDRRPYEQYF. DNA for the CDR3: TGTGCCACCGAACCCGACAGGCGCCCCTACGAGCAGTACTTC. Supplemented by reference TRBV28 and TRBJ2-7, the full variable domain reads DVKVTQSSRYLVKRTGEKVFLECVQDMDHENMFWYRQDPGLGLRLIYFSYDVKMKEKGDIPEGYSVSREKKERFSLILESASTNQTSMYLCATEPDRRPYEQYFGPGTRLTVT.

The V call is TRBV14, the J call TRBJ2-2; D remains ambiguous. Deletions cut 4 bases from V and 3 bases from J, with 15 bases between. This CDR3 comprises 16 residues. In germline, CDR1 is SGHDN, CDR2 FVKESK. The CDR3: CASSPPAEQHTGELFF. Here the CDR3 DNA reads TGTGCCAGCAGCCCCCCTGCCGAACAGCACACCGGGGAGCTGTTTTTT.

The chain combines TRBV3-1 (or the pseudogene TRBV3-2) with TRBJ2-3; 9 bases line up with TRBD2. CDR1 LGHDT and CDR2 YNNKEL come from the germline V gene (reference sequence). This CDR3 spans 13 amino acids. V shed 6 bases and J 8 bases; nucleotides not matched to a gene: 6. CDR3 in amino acids: CASRSLSGSTQYF. In nucleotides, the CDR3 is TGTGCCAGCAGAAGTCTTAGCGGGAGTACGCAGTATTTT.